These T cell receptor beta chains were read from a single sample in a study of T-cell reconstitution after alpha-beta-depleted transplantation in children. TCRdb reprocessed the PCR reads with MiXCR, giving one entry per CDR3 protein. The sample has about 600,000 distinct CDR3 sequences, 10% to 15% seen once. Material: PBMCs, mostly from graft donor cells, obtained 360 days after TCRalphabeta/CD19-depleted stem cell transplant. These receptors all stem from a male patient under 18 who had a stem cell transplant for acute myeloid leukemia, so the T cells may come from the graft donor. Each CDR3 is given with its conserved first and last residue. Each record gives: D gene, J gene, V gene, clone size, CDR3 protein, CDR3 DNA. The D gene is left open where the match is weak. The size of a clone is reported for some rows only, either as once, few or many, or as a class for expanded clones.

d_gene: -
j_gene: TRBJ2-6
v_gene: TRBV18
abundance: -
CDR3aa: CASSPVPGVDRRVSGANVLTF
CDR3nt: TGTGCCAGCTCACCAGTCCCGGGCGTAGACAGGCGCGTCTCTGGGGCCAACGTCCTGACTTTC

d_gene: TRBD1
j_gene: TRBJ2-5
v_gene: TRBV29-1
abundance: many
CDR3aa: CSVSHWTGRETQYF
CDR3nt: TGCAGCGTGTCTCATTGGACAGGGAGGGAGACCCAGTACTTC

d_gene: -
j_gene: TRBJ2-2
v_gene: TRBV29-1
abundance: -
CDR3aa: CSARRSTGELFF
CDR3nt: TGCAGCGCCCGCAGGAGCACCGGGGAGCTGTTTTTT

d_gene: -
j_gene: TRBJ2-1
v_gene: TRBV12-3/TRBV12-4
abundance: many
CDR3aa: CASSLLVGNEQFF
CDR3nt: TGTGCCAGCAGTTTACTAGTTGGTAATGAGCAGTTCTTC

d_gene: TRBD2
j_gene: TRBJ2-1
v_gene: TRBV20-1
abundance: -
CDR3aa: CSAEGTSEANEQFF
CDR3nt: TGCAGTGCCGAGGGGACTAGCGAGGCCAATGAGCAGTTCTTC

d_gene: TRBD2
j_gene: TRBJ2-3
v_gene: TRBV3-1
abundance: few
CDR3aa: CASSQVIAGVADTQYF
CDR3nt: TGTGCCAGCAGCCAAGTTATAGCGGGAGTGGCAGATACGCAGTATTTT

d_gene: -
j_gene: TRBJ1-2
v_gene: TRBV28
abundance: -
CDR3aa: CASNLPEGPTGGYTF
CDR3nt: TGTGCCAGCAACCTCCCAGAGGGACCCACGGGTGGCTACACCTTC

d_gene: TRBD2
j_gene: TRBJ2-5
v_gene: TRBV5-4
abundance: -
CDR3aa: CGGGAGVVMGTQYF
CDR3nt: TGCGGCGGCGGAGCGGGAGTTGTTATGGGGACCCAGTACTTC

d_gene: -
j_gene: TRBJ1-2
v_gene: TRBV5-1
abundance: many
CDR3aa: CASSQDRDYGYTF
CDR3nt: TGCGCCAGCAGCCAAGACAGAGACTATGGCTACACCTTC

d_gene: TRBD2
j_gene: TRBJ2-3
v_gene: TRBV20-1
abundance: -
CDR3aa: CSARILASGSTDTQYF
CDR3nt: TGCAGTGCTAGAATTTTAGCTAGCGGAAGCACAGATACGCAGTATTTT

d_gene: -
j_gene: TRBJ1-5
v_gene: TRBV14
abundance: -
CDR3aa: CASSQENGNQPQHF
CDR3nt: TGTGCCAGCAGCCAAGAAAACGGGAACCAGCCCCAGCATTTT